This entry lists 30 T cell receptor beta chains sequenced from one sample in a study of blood T cell repertoires in COVID-19 (TCRdb year 2020). The protocol used for the library was the immunoSEQ multiplex PCR assay. The immuneACCESS repertoire file appears here via TCRdb, limited to in-frame rearrangements. These files lack a portion of the clones; in checked studies, under half of the deficit traces to unresolved V genes, and the cause of the others is not known. Recorded for this sample are about 170,000 clones; 84% of them occurred a single time. Approximately 12% of the sample lies in the top ten. The sequencing input was PBMCs or T cells enriched from blood (not recorded which). All receptors derive from a man aged 50 or older who had recovered from COVID-19.

This CDR3 reads CASSHLTAGGSQDIQYF. The CDR3 nucleotides read TGTGCCAGCAGCCATCTGACGGCGGGGGGATCCCAGGACATTCAGTACTTC. V is TRBV4-2 and J is TRBJ2-4; 8 bases map to TRBD2. Germline V lookup: CDR1 LGHNA, CDR2 YNFKEQ. The CDR3 is made up of 17 amino acids. V gave up 3 bases and J gave up 8 bases; unmatched junction bases: 15.

The chain is built from TRBV28 and TRBJ1-5; D perhaps matches TRBD1 (6 bases). Per the germline V gene, CDR1 is MDHEN and CDR2 is SYDVKM. Trimming shortened V by 3 bases and J by 5 bases, and 26 bases separated the two germline ends. The CDR3 spans 19 residues. As DNA, the CDR3 is TGTGCCAGCAGTTTCCTACAGGGTACTGAGTGGCATGCGGATCAGCCCCAGCATTTT. Amino acid sequence: CASSFLQGTEWHADQPQHF.

As DNA, the CDR3 is TGCGCCAGCAGCTTGCCCACTCAAGGGGTTGGCTACACCTTC. This encodes CASSLPTQGVGYTF. The gene calls are TRBV5-1 and TRBJ1-2, with a possible D match to TRBD1 (5 bases). The CDR3 has 14 residues. Germline loops: CDR1 SGHRS, CDR2 YFSETQ. V was cut by 1 base and J by 7 bases, with 14 bases left in between.

About this clone: Germline is not matched at one junction end, which may reflect a read error. CDR3 in DNA: TGTGCCAGTAGTATGACCCGACAGGCGACGGATTTT. It is translated as CASSMTRQATDF. The chain is built from TRBV19 and TRBJ1-3, with D tentatively TRBD1 (6 bases). Germline CDR1 and CDR2: LNHDA and SQIVND (reference sequence). The CDR3 spans 12 residues.

The chain uses TRBV5-1 and TRBJ2-7; 8 nucleotides align to TRBD1. This CDR3 contains 14 residues. The J segment lost 4 bases and the V segment lost 4 bases, leaving 7 bases of the junction unmatched. Germline V CDR1 and CDR2: SGHRS, YFSETQ. Written as DNA, the CDR3 is TGCGCCAGCAGCCATGGTCAGGGGGCATACGAGCAGTACTTC. Residues: CASSHGQGAYEQYF.

V usage is TRBV27 and J usage is TRBJ1-4; a weak D match, TRBD1 (5 bases). V lost 4 bases and J lost 12, with 21 bases in between. CDR1 is MNHEY, CDR2 SMNVEV, per germline (reference sequence). The CDR3 has 15 residues. The CDR3 loop is CASSSLPGPTAQLFF. CDR3 sequence (DNA): TGTGCCAGCAGTTCCCTGCCAGGGCCCACAGCCCAACTGTTTTTT.

The rearrangement joins TRBV2 to TRBJ2-3, with 9 bases aligning to TRBD2. This CDR3 has 16 amino acids. Trimming removed 6 bases from V and 3 bases from J; junction bases left unmatched: 10. Germline lookup yields CDR1 SNHLY and CDR2 FYNNEI. CDR3 nucleotide sequence: TGTGCCAGCAGCGACGTAGCGGGGGTCGGAACAGATACGCAGTATTTT. Amino acids: CASSDVAGVGTDTQYF.

The chain carries TRBV2 and TRBJ1-1, with 10 bases fitting TRBD1. The CDR3 sequence is 16 residues long. V lost 4 bases, J lost 6 bases, and 11 bases stayed unmatched. Germline CDR1 and CDR2: SNHLY and FYNNEI. The CDR3 sequence: CASSALIRDRGAEAFF. Here the CDR3 DNA reads TGTGCCAGCAGTGCCCTTATCCGGGACAGGGGAGCTGAAGCTTTCTTT.

The chain employs TRBV2 and TRBJ2-7; 14 positions agree with TRBD2. Trimming at V came to 8 bases and at J to 0 bases, leaving 9 bases not matched to a gene. This CDR3 is built from 17 residues. The germline V gene encodes CDR1 SNHLY and CDR2 FYNNEI. The CDR3 region is CASYGTSGGRYSYEQYF. The CDR3 nucleotides are TGTGCCAGCTATGGGACTAGCGGGGGACGGTACTCCTACGAGCAGTACTTC.

The chain employs TRBV6-5 and TRBJ1-1; D is possibly TRBD1 (5 bases). Per the germline V gene, CDR1 is MNHEY and CDR2 is SVGAGI. CDR3 length equals 15 residues. V lost 2 bases to trimming and J lost 1 base, with 11 bases between them. CDR3 in DNA: TGTGCCAGCAGTTACCCTGGAGGGGAGAACACTGAAGCTTTCTTT. This encodes CASSYPGGENTEAFF.

V and J are TRBV27 and TRBJ2-6; tentatively, D is TRBD2 (6 bases). CDR1 is MNHEY, CDR2 SMNVEV, per germline (reference sequence). V lost 0 bases to trimming and J lost 1 base, with 19 bases between them. CDR3 length: 20 amino acids. This chain's CDR3 is CASSLSPRDPQESGANVLTF. The CDR3 nucleotides are TGTGCCAGCAGTTTATCCCCGCGGGACCCCCAAGAATCTGGGGCCAACGTCCTGACTTTC.

V is TRBV7-9 and J is TRBJ1-2; a weak D match, TRBD1 (5 bases). CDR1 and CDR2 from the germline V gene are SEHNR and FQNEAQ (reference sequence). The CDR3 sequence is 16 residues long. V gave up 5 bases and J gave up 1 base, with 17 bases separating them. The CDR3 DNA reads as TGTGCCAGCAGCCGCCTCCAGGGCGGAAGTAACTATGGCTACACCTTC. This sequence encodes CASSRLQGGSNYGYTF.

The chain links TRBV18 to TRBJ1-2, with 11 positions matching TRBD1. Losses at the gene ends were 2 bases for V and 14 bases for J; bases not matched to a gene: 7. Germline V gives CDR1 KGHSH, CDR2 LQKENI. This CDR3 region has 13 residues. The CDR3 sequence is CASSPTGQGAHTF. The CDR3 DNA is TGTGCCAGCTCACCAACTGGACAGGGGGCGCATACCTTC.

The chain is built from TRBV7-9 and TRBJ1-2, with D uncertain. Trimming cost V 5 bases and J 3 bases, with 7 bases left between them. Germline assignment: CDR1 SEHNR and CDR2 FQNEAQ (reference sequence). CDR3 length: 12 residues. The CDR3 loop is CASSNGDYGYTF. DNA of the CDR3: TGTGCCAGCAGCAATGGAGACTATGGCTACACCTTC.

The chain combines TRBV5-1 with TRBJ1-1; maybe TRBD1 (5 bases). The germline CDR1 and CDR2 sequences are SGHRS and YFSETQ. CDR3 size: 15 residues. The ends were cut back, 7 bases at V and 10 bases at J, with 26 bases in the middle. CDR3 in amino acids: CASGAGTVGTMRAFF. As DNA, the CDR3 is TGCGCCAGCGGGGCGGGGACGGTTGGGACTATGAGAGCTTTCTTT.

CDR3 region: CASSPQGASTEAFF. The DNA of the CDR3 is TGTGCCAGCTCACCACAGGGGGCTAGCACTGAAGCTTTCTTT. The gene calls are TRBV18 and TRBJ1-1, with 7 bases fitting TRBD1. V shed 1 base and J 4 bases; nucleotides not matched to a gene: 3. This CDR3 contains 14 residues. Germline loops: CDR1 KGHSH, CDR2 LQKENI.

This rearrangement joins TRBV19 to TRBJ1-2; 7 bases line up with TRBD1. Germline trimming cut 5 bases from V and 5 bases from J; bases unmatched to any gene: 5. CDR1 and CDR2 (germline): LNHDA, SQIVND (reference sequence). This CDR3 has 13 amino acids. The CDR3 DNA reads TGTGCCAGTAGTGTCGACAGGGCTTATGGCTACACCTTC. This codes for CASSVDRAYGYTF.

The J gene is TRBJ1-1, the V gene TRBV7-9, with 8 bases fitting TRBD1. This CDR3 has 16 amino acids. The V gene's germline CDR1 is SEHNR and CDR2 FQNEAQ (reference sequence). The junction had 7 bases not matched to a gene; V was cut back by 1 base and J by 3 bases. CDR3: CASSLVLRTGHTEAFF. The CDR3 DNA follows: TGTGCCAGCAGCTTAGTCCTAAGGACAGGGCACACTGAAGCTTTCTTT. The whole variable domain, remainder taken from reference TRBV7-9 and TRBJ1-1, is DTGVSQNPRHKITKRGQNVTFRCDPISEHNRLYWYRQTLGQGPEFLTYFQNEAQLEKSRLLSDRFSAERPKGSFSTLEIQRTEQGDSAMYLCASSLVLRTGHTEAFFGQGTRLTVV.

The genes are TRBV10-3 and TRBJ2-5, with a weak D call TRBD2 (6 bases). Trimming left V 0 bases short and J 5 bases short, with 16 bases between. CDR1 and CDR2 from the germline V gene are ENHRY and SYGVKD. The CDR3 has 16 residues. CDR3 sequence reads: CAISESRARRGETQYF. In nucleotides, the CDR3 is TGTGCCATCAGTGAGTCTAGGGCTCGGCGGGGCGAGACCCAGTACTTC.

The chain combines TRBV6-5 with TRBJ1-3, with D perhaps matching TRBD1 (5 bases). V lost 8 bases, J lost 4 bases, and 9 bases lay in between. Looked up from germline, CDR1 is MNHEY and CDR2 is SVGAGI. The CDR3 totals 12 residues. The CDR3 DNA is TGTGCCAGCTCTCCAGGGGGAAACACCATATATTTT. This encodes CASSPGGNTIYF.

This rearrangement joins TRBV11-3 to TRBJ2-7, with D possibly being TRBD1 (5 bases). Germline V CDR1 and CDR2: SGHNT, YENEEA. This CDR3 spans 14 amino acids. Trimming shortened V by 2 bases and J by 3 bases, and 11 bases separated the two germline ends. This CDR3 reads CASSLPRRGYEQYF. The CDR3 nucleotides are TGTGCCAGCAGCTTACCTCGAAGGGGCTACGAGCAGTACTTC.

The V call is TRBV18, the J call TRBJ1-5, with 7 bases that match TRBD1. The CDR3 loop spans 13 amino acids. Trimming at V came to 3 bases and at J to 10 bases, leaving 6 bases not matched to a gene. CDR1 and CDR2 (germline): KGHSH, LQKENI. The DNA for the CDR3 is TGTGCCAGCTCACCTGGGGACAGACGTCCCCAGCATTTT. It translates to CASSPGDRRPQHF.

Turning to this clone: The junction differs from germline at one of its ends, possibly a read error. This sequence joins TRBV7-7 and TRBJ1-4, with a possible D match to TRBD1 (5 bases). The germline V gene encodes CDR1 SSHAT and CDR2 FNYEAQ (reference sequence). The CDR3 is 15 amino acids. This CDR3 reads CASSFPGSTNEKLFF. DNA of the CDR3: TGTGCTAGCAGCTTCCCAGGGTCAACTAATGAAAAACTGTTTTTT.

Written as DNA, the CDR3 is TGCGCCAGCAGCCACCCCGGGACTAATTACGAGCAGTACTTC. This gives the protein CASSHPGTNYEQYF. The rearrangement links TRBV5-1 to TRBJ2-7; TRBD2 matches at 7 bases. Trimming cost V 4 bases and J 4 bases; bases outside gene matches: 8. Germline V lookup: CDR1 SGHRS, CDR2 YFSETQ. The CDR3 runs 14 residues.

V is TRBV27 and J is TRBJ1-1; TRBD1 aligns across 9 bases. The CDR3 runs 14 residues. Germline CDR1 MNHEY, CDR2 SMNVEV (reference sequence). The trim removed 6 bases at V and 10 bases at J, leaving 12 bases unmatched. CDR3 DNA sequence: TGTGCCAGCAGCGAAGGGACAGGGAGGCCGCGAGCTTTCTTT. Translation gives CASSEGTGRPRAFF.

This rearrangement joins TRBV4-3 to TRBJ1-6; D call uncertain. With 0 bases removed from V and 4 bases from J, the gap between germline ends came to 13 bases. Germline-derived CDR1 and CDR2 are LGHNA and YSLEER. The CDR3 runs 17 residues. The CDR3 spells CASSQDIISVYNSPLHF. As DNA, the CDR3 is TGCGCCAGCAGCCAAGATATTATCTCGGTGTATAATTCACCCCTCCACTTT.

This chain links TRBV6-5 with TRBJ1-2; maybe TRBD1 (5 bases). This CDR3 spans 15 amino acids. CDR1 is MNHEY and CDR2 is SVGAGI in the germline V gene. V shed 5 bases and J shed 4 bases, with 17 bases lying between them. The CDR3 spells CASSTGGGIGYGYTF. CDR3 bases: TGTGCCAGCAGTACGGGTGGGGGGATAGGCTATGGCTACACCTTC.

This clone was picked up one time. The chain has TRBV28 and TRBJ1-5; tentative D call: TRBD1 (6 bases). Germline V CDR1 and CDR2: MDHEN, SYDVKM. The CDR3 sequence is 14 residues long. V was pared by 3 bases and J by 6 bases, with 12 bases between. The CDR3 DNA reads TGTGCCAGCAGTTTGTGGGGGCAAGGTCAGCCCCAGCATTTT. As protein: CASSLWGQGQPQHF.

V is TRBV21-1 and J is TRBJ1-1; TRBD1, as called in the table, went unchecked against the DNA. TRBV21-1 is assigned pseudogene status. CDR3 length: 17 amino acids. In nucleotides, the CDR3 is TGTGCCAGCAGTAATGTCGAGACAGAGGGGGTTGTCACTGAAGCTTTCTTT. Translating it yields CASSNVETEGVVTEAFF.

The chain carries TRBV7-3 and TRBJ2-1; 9 positions agree with TRBD2. V lost 1 base and J lost 6; bases outside the gene matches: 1. Germline V gene lookup returns CDR1 SGHTA and CDR2 FQGTGA. The CDR3 loop spans 14 amino acids. The CDR3 sequence: CASSLSGGANEQFF. The CDR3, as DNA: TGTGCCAGCAGCTTAAGCGGGGGGGCCAATGAGCAGTTCTTC.